A selection of T cell receptor beta chains follows, all from one sample in a study of T cells in Graves' hyperthyroidism and ophthalmopathy. TCRdb independently ran MiXCR on the multiplex PCR reads; one entry per CDR3 protein. The sample consists of 600,000 to 650,000 distinct CDR3 sequences, around 16% of them appearing once. Source material: blood. Receptor source: a woman aged 25 to 39 with Graves' hyperthyroidism. Both conserved end residues are part of each CDR3. The D gene is left open where the match is weak. Clone size is not always given. Where it is, it says once, few, many or a class for expanded clones.

D gene | clone size | J gene | V gene | CDR3 protein | CDR3 DNA
TRBD2 | . | TRBJ2-3 | TRBV7-3 | CASSRGLAGVIGTDTQYF | TGTGCCAGCAGCAGGGGACTAGCGGGAGTAATAGGCACAGATACGCAGTATTTT
. | . | TRBJ2-1 | TRBV27 | CASSPIAGVYNEQFF | TGTGCCAGCAGTCCAATAGCAGGAGTGTACAATGAGCAGTTCTTC
. | . | TRBJ2-7 | TRBV20-1 | CSAPDITSEQYF | TGCAGTGCCCCCGACATTACCAGCGAGCAGTACTTC
TRBD2 | few | TRBJ2-1 | TRBV19 | CASSVSSGSWNEQFF | TGTGCCAGTAGTGTGTCTAGCGGGAGTTGGAATGAGCAGTTCTTC
. | . | TRBJ1-1 | TRBV5-8 | CASSLGSLAADLNTEAFF | TGTGCCAGCAGCTTGGGATCCCTGGCAGCCGACTTGAACACTGAAGCTTTCTTT
. | . | TRBJ1-3 | TRBV20-1 | CSAPGGYIGNTIYF | TGCAGTGCCCCCGGCGGGTATATAGGAAACACCATATATTTT
. | . | TRBJ2-3 | TRBV30 | CAWSSGGDADTQYF | TGTGCCTGGTCTTCCGGGGGCGACGCAGATACGCAGTATTTT
. | . | TRBJ2-7 | TRBV4-1 | CASSPTGLVYYEQYF | TGCGCCAGCAGCCCCACCGGGCTCGTCTACTACGAGCAGTACTTC
. | many | TRBJ1-1 | TRBV30 | CAWSDAGYAFF | TGTGCCTGGAGTGACGCAGGGTACGCTTTCTTT
. | many | TRBJ2-7 | TRBV2 | CASSEYEQYF | TGTGCCAGCAGTGAATACGAGCAGTACTTC
. | few | TRBJ2-1 | TRBV5-4 | CASSLSADFYNEQFF | TGTGCCAGCAGCTTGTCTGCCGACTTTTACAATGAGCAGTTCTTC
TRBD2 | . | TRBJ2-1 | TRBV11-2 | CASSLETSGPQSEQFF | TGTGCCAGCAGCTTGGAGACTAGCGGTCCTCAATCTGAGCAGTTCTTC
TRBD2 | many | TRBJ2-3 | TRBV20-1 | CSAVAGYDTQYF | TGCAGTGCTGTAGCGGGATACGATACGCAGTATTTT
. | . | TRBJ1-2 | TRBV15 | CATSGESGGYTF | TGTGCCACCAGCGGGGAATCCGGGGGCTACACCTTC
. | many | TRBJ1-4 | TRBV7-9 | CASSLKAATNEKLFF | TGTGCCAGCAGCTTGAAGGCGGCAACTAATGAAAAACTGTTTTTT
. | . | TRBJ2-5 | TRBV2 | CASSGQKQETQYF | TGTGCCAGCAGTGGACAAAAACAAGAGACCCAGTACTTC
TRBD2 | few | TRBJ2-1 | TRBV28 | CASSSLPTSGSRRNEQFF | TGTGCCAGCAGTTCCCTCCCGACTAGCGGGAGTCGGAGGAATGAGCAGTTCTTC
TRBD2 | many | TRBJ2-3 | TRBV20-1 | CSLASIAGSNTDTQYF | TGCAGTCTTGCCTCTATAGCGGGAAGTAACACAGATACGCAGTATTTT
. | many | TRBJ1-5 | TRBV30 | CAWAKQGNQPQHF | TGTGCCTGGGCAAAACAGGGAAATCAGCCCCAGCATTTT
. | few | TRBJ1-3 | TRBV29-1 | CSVEDWEADPGNTIYF | TGCAGCGTTGAAGATTGGGAGGCAGATCCTGGAAACACCATATATTTT
. | few | TRBJ2-2 | TRBV10-3 | CAINRGEGGELFF | TGTGCCATCAATAGGGGTGAAGGCGGGGAGCTGTTTTTT
TRBD1 | few | TRBJ1-4 | TRBV28 | CASRPSDRGPIGEKLFF | TGTGCCAGCAGGCCCTCGGACAGGGGACCTATAGGTGAAAAACTGTTTTTT
. | many | TRBJ2-1 | TRBV25-1 | CASSNTPGTWHNEQFF | TGTGCCAGCAGTAACACCCCGGGTACGTGGCACAATGAGCAGTTCTTC
TRBD2 | few | TRBJ2-5 | TRBV5-5 | CASSFGGGLHQRETQYF | TGTGCCAGCAGCTTCGGTGGGGGACTACACCAAAGGGAGACCCAGTACTTC
TRBD2 | few | TRBJ2-7 | TRBV4-3 | CASSQGISGINEQYF | TGCGCCAGCAGCCAAGGAATTAGCGGGATTAACGAGCAGTACTTC
. | . | TRBJ2-7 | TRBV7-3 | CASSQGAERGYEQYF | TGTGCCAGCAGCCAAGGGGCAGAGAGGGGCTACGAGCAGTACTTC
. | many | TRBJ2-7 | TRBV20-1 | CSARDSVGLPSYEQYF | TGCAGTGCTAGAGATAGTGTAGGACTACCCTCTTACGAGCAGTACTTC
TRBD1 | many | TRBJ1-1 | TRBV18 | CASSPGQGGRDTEAFF | TGTGCCAGCTCCCCCGGACAGGGAGGGAGGGACACTGAAGCTTTCTTT
TRBD1 | few | TRBJ1-2 | TRBV29-1 | CSVEGDREDYGYTF | TGCAGCGTTGAAGGGGACAGGGAGGACTATGGCTACACCTTC
. | few | TRBJ1-6 | TRBV7-2 | CASSLRQINSPLHF | TGTGCCAGCAGCTTACGACAGATTAATTCACCCCTCCACTTT
. | . | TRBJ1-1 | TRBV10-3 | CAISEVGGPSNTEAFF | TGTGCCATCAGTGAGGTTGGGGGGCCTTCGAACACTGAAGCTTTCTTT
TRBD2 | many | TRBJ2-2 | TRBV5-1 | CASSLEGTSGNTGELFF | TGCGCCAGCAGCTTGGAGGGGACTAGCGGGAACACCGGGGAGCTGTTTTTT
. | . | TRBJ1-1 | TRBV7-9 | CASSSSAGPEAFF | TGTGCCAGCAGCTCCTCAGCAGGCCCTGAAGCTTTCTTT
. | many | TRBJ1-2 | TRBV6-1 | CASRTSNIQGLPEGYTF | TGTGCCAGCAGGACGTCAAATATCCAGGGGCTCCCTGAAGGCTACACCTTC
TRBD2 | . | TRBJ2-1 | TRBV7-9 | CASSNQREGPIEQFF | TGTGCCAGCAGCAACCAGCGGGAGGGCCCCATTGAGCAGTTCTTC
. | . | TRBJ2-7 | TRBV5-5 | CASSFGGPPYEQYF | TGTGCCAGCAGCTTCGGGGGGCCACCCTACGAGCAGTACTTC
. | few | TRBJ2-1 | TRBV19 | CASRKFGGHEQFF | TGTGCCAGTAGGAAATTCGGGGGTCATGAGCAGTTCTTC
. | . | TRBJ1-4 | TRBV6-1 | CASSVVRYNEKLFF | TGTGCCAGCAGTGTGGTTAGGTACAATGAAAAACTGTTTTTT
. | . | TRBJ2-7 | TRBV2 | CAISDPPYEQYF | TGTGCCATCAGTGACCCCCCCTACGAGCAGTACTTC
TRBD2 | many | TRBJ2-5 | TRBV7-8 | CASSLVLAGEQETQYF | TGTGCCAGCAGCTTAGTTCTAGCGGGAGAACAAGAGACCCAGTACTTC
. | many | TRBJ2-7 | TRBV30 | CAWSPRHPYEQYF | TGTGCCTGGAGTCCCCGCCATCCCTACGAGCAGTACTTC
TRBD1 | many | TRBJ2-7 | TRBV6-5 | CASSYSYEQGNEQYF | TGTGCCAGCAGTTACTCGTACGAACAGGGGAACGAGCAGTACTTC
. | . | TRBJ1-2 | TRBV4-1 | CASSGWGGGYTF | TGCGCCAGCAGCGGGTGGGGTGGTGGCTACACCTTC
TRBD2 | few | TRBJ2-7 | TRBV19 | CASSIAASGMDEQYF | TGTGCCAGTAGTATAGCGGCTAGCGGGATGGATGAGCAGTACTTC
. | many | TRBJ1-1 | TRBV10-1 | CASSDGTAGNTEAFF | TGCGCCAGCAGTGACGGGACCGCGGGGAACACTGAAGCTTTCTTT
. | many | TRBJ2-5 | TRBV6-1 | CASSDPTDETQYF | TGTGCCAGCAGTGACCCTACGGACGAGACCCAGTACTTC
. | many | TRBJ1-5 | TRBV7-8 | CASASFGGFNSNQPQHF | TGTGCCAGCGCAAGTTTCGGTGGCTTCAATAGCAATCAGCCCCAGCATTTT
. | few | TRBJ2-1 | TRBV20-1 | CSASGLSTNEQFF | TGCAGTGCTTCCGGACTAAGTACGAATGAGCAGTTCTTC
. | . | TRBJ2-1 | TRBV12-3/TRBV12-4 | CASSLGGIPLVF | TGTGCCAGCAGTTTAGGAGGAATTCCTTTGGTCTTC
TRBD1 | . | TRBJ1-1 | TRBV29-1 | CSAPIGQGTFF | TGCAGCGCACCTATCGGACAGGGTACTTTCTTT
. | many | TRBJ1-1 | TRBV30 | CAWTWGASTEAFF | TGTGCCTGGACGTGGGGGGCGAGCACTGAAGCTTTCTTT
TRBD2 | . | TRBJ2-1 | TRBV12-3/TRBV12-4 | CASRQTSGTYNEQFF | TGTGCCAGCAGACAGACTAGCGGGACATACAATGAGCAGTTCTTC